This is a list of T cell receptor beta chains from one sample in a study of Graves' ophthalmopathy and Graves' hyperthyroidism. One entry per CDR3 protein, called by TCRdb with MiXCR from the multiplex PCR reads. This sample yields 150,000 to 200,000 distinct CDR3 sequences, of which approximately 40% are seen a single time; about 9.5% belongs to the top ten. Sequencing was done on a sample of peripheral blood. Receptors originate from a man younger than 40 with Graves' ophthalmopathy. Each CDR3 is given with its conserved first and last residue. Each record gives: J gene, D gene, V gene, clone size, CDR3 DNA, CDR3 protein. The D gene is left open where the match is weak. Expanded clones get a size class; other rows say once, few or many, or leave the size out.

TRBJ2-7,NA,TRBV20-1,many,TGCAGTGCTGACAGGCAGTCCTACGAGCAGTACTTC,CSADRQSYEQYF
TRBJ2-7,NA,TRBV6-5,many,TGTGCCAGCAGTTTTTCCCCCCAGGGAGAATGGGTAGACGAGCAGTACTTC,CASSFSPQGEWVDEQYF
TRBJ1-2,TRBD1,TRBV6-5,NA,TGTGCCAGCAGTTACCGTGGACAGGGCGGATATGGCTACACCTTC,CASSYRGQGGYGYTF
TRBJ2-7,NA,TRBV20-1,NA,TGCAGTGTGAGACCCAACCCCTACGAGCAGTACTTC,CSVRPNPYEQYF
TRBJ2-7,NA,TRBV30,many,TGTGCCTGGAGGGCGGGCGGCTACGAGCAGTACTTC,CAWRAGGYEQYF
TRBJ2-7,NA,TRBV7-2,few,TGTGCCAGCACCACCGGGACAAGGGGTAACGAGCAGTACTTC,CASTTGTRGNEQYF
TRBJ1-1,NA,TRBV20-1,many,TGCAGTGCTAGAGATCCTGGTCGGATGAACACTGAAGCTTTCTTT,CSARDPGRMNTEAFF
TRBJ2-5,NA,TRBV27,few,TGTGCCAGCAGCATGGGCAGGGGGGAGGAGACCCAGTACTTC,CASSMGRGEETQYF
TRBJ2-5,TRBD2,TRBV3-1,many,TGTGCCAGCAGCCAAGTCCTTCTAGCGGGAGAGTTGGAGACCCAGTACTTC,CASSQVLLAGELETQYF
TRBJ2-7,NA,TRBV28,many,TGTGCCAGCGCCGCCGGACCGATCTACGAGCAGTACTTC,CASAAGPIYEQYF
TRBJ2-5,TRBD2,TRBV11-2,many,TGTGCCAGCAGAGCGGGGTTGGGCGGAGAGACCCAGTACTTC,CASRAGLGGETQYF
TRBJ2-5,TRBD2,TRBV28,many,TGTGCCAGCAGTCGGCCGGGACTAGGGGGAGAGACCCAGTACTTC,CASSRPGLGGETQYF
TRBJ1-1,TRBD1,TRBV5-1,NA,TGCGCCAGCAACTGGGGACAGCCAAACACTGAAGCTTTCTTT,CASNWGQPNTEAFF
TRBJ2-5,NA,TRBV28,many,TGTGCCAGCAGTTCGGGGGAGCGCCCGTACCAAGAGACCCAGTACTTC,CASSSGERPYQETQYF
TRBJ1-1,NA,TRBV19,many,TGTGCCAGTAGTATTTCTAGCTATCTGGCAGATGAAGCTTTCTTT,CASSISSYLADEAFF
TRBJ2-7,NA,TRBV7-9,many,TGTGCCAGCAGGATAGCCCTTGGCCCCTACGAGCAGTACTTC,CASRIALGPYEQYF
TRBJ2-7,NA,TRBV12-3/TRBV12-4,NA,TGTGCCAGCAGTCCCCGGCGGACGGATACCTACGAGCAGTACTTC,CASSPRRTDTYEQYF
TRBJ2-4,NA,TRBV20-1,many,TGCAGTGGCCTGACAGAGATTAAAAACATTCAGTACTTC,CSGLTEIKNIQYF
TRBJ1-2,NA,TRBV27,many,TGTGCCAGCAGTTTATCCCCGGGGCCCTATGGCTACACCTTC,CASSLSPGPYGYTF
TRBJ2-7,NA,TRBV6-1,many,TGTGCCAGCAGCGGCGGCGGGGGCCCACCATACGAGCAGTACTTC,CASSGGGGPPYEQYF
TRBJ2-5,NA,TRBV5-5,many,TGTGCCAGCAGCCCCGGGGAGAGGCTAGCCTTTGGAGAGACCCAGTACTTC,CASSPGERLAFGETQYF
TRBJ2-7,TRBD2,TRBV6-2/TRBV6-3,many,TGTGCCAGCAGTTACCGGACTAGCGGCTCCTACGAGCAGTACTTC,CASSYRTSGSYEQYF
TRBJ2-2,TRBD1,TRBV12-3/TRBV12-4,many,TGTGCCAGCAGTACAGGGGGGATCACCGGGGAGCTGTTTTTT,CASSTGGITGELFF
TRBJ2-7,NA,TRBV7-2,many,TGTGCCAGCAGCCGGGGAAGGGAGCAGTACTTC,CASSRGREQYF
TRBJ1-6,NA,TRBV20-1,many,TGCAGTGGGGGCAGGGAGAACTCACCCCTCCACTTT,CSGGRENSPLHF
TRBJ1-2,NA,TRBV4-2,many,TGTGCCAGCAGCCAAACAGGTTCTAACTATGGCTACACCTTC,CASSQTGSNYGYTF
TRBJ1-2,NA,TRBV5-1,many,TGCGCCAGCAGTCCAACAGGGCGTAACTATGGCTACACCTTC,CASSPTGRNYGYTF
TRBJ2-7,NA,TRBV6-5,NA,TGTGCCAGCAGTTACCGGAGCGGTACCTACGAGCAGTACTTC,CASSYRSGTYEQYF
TRBJ2-7,NA,TRBV12-3/TRBV12-4,NA,TGTGCCAGCAGTTCCCACAATGGAGAGCAGTACTTC,CASSSHNGEQYF
TRBJ1-2,NA,TRBV2,many,TGTGCCAGCAGTGATAGTAGGGAAGGCATTGGCTACACCTTC,CASSDSREGIGYTF
TRBJ1-3,TRBD1,TRBV12-3/TRBV12-4,many,TGTGCCAGCAGTTTATCAGGGGGAGATGGAAACACCATATATTTT,CASSLSGGDGNTIYF
TRBJ2-5,NA,TRBV28,NA,TGTGCCAGCAGTACCCCTTTAGGCAAGGGGGGCCAAGAGACCCAGTACTTC,CASSTPLGKGGQETQYF
TRBJ1-5,NA,TRBV7-2,many,TGTGCCAGCAGCTTAGCGGCGGGGCCCCAGCATTTT,CASSLAAGPQHF
TRBJ2-5,TRBD1,TRBV7-9,NA,TGTGCCAGCAGCCTGGGACAGGGAGAGGAGACCCAGTACTTC,CASSLGQGEETQYF
TRBJ2-7,NA,TRBV6-1,NA,TGTGCCAGCAGCCGCATCAGGGGGGGCTACGAGCAGTACTTC,CASSRIRGGYEQYF
TRBJ2-1,NA,TRBV12-3/TRBV12-4,many,TGTGCCAGCAGCCCCGGGGTCTGGGATGAGCAGTTCTTC,CASSPGVWDEQFF